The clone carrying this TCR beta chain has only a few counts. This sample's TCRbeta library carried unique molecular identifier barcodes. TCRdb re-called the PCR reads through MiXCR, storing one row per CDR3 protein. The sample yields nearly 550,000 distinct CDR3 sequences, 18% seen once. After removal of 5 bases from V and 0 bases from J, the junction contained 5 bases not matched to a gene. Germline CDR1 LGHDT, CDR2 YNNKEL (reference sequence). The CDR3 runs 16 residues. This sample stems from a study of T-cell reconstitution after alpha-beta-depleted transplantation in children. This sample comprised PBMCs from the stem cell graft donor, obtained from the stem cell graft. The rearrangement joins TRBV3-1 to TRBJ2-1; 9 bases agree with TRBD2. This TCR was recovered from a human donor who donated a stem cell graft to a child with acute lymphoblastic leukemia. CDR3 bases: TGTGCCAGCAGCTTCGCGGGGGGGCTCTCCTACAATGAGCAGTTCTTC. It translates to CASSFAGGLSYNEQFF.